The present T cell receptor (beta chain) was sequenced within a study of blood T cells in healthy people across ages. Study background: With template switching, about one barcoded beta molecule was captured per two T cells.

Primers used in a second PCR of roughly 6 to 12 cycles were a sample-barcoded 5' primer and a J-beta primer mix. TCRdb re-called the 5' RACE reads through MiXCR, storing one row per CDR3 protein. The table shows 600,000 or so distinct CDR3 sequences, with 45% to 55% occurring only once. For this clonotype: No antigen is known for it.

Findings and limits, study-wide: Underestimates were what the diversity estimates from one million T cells were considered to be. Not knowing donor CMV status may have confounded expanded clonotype changes. TCR beta diversity per million T cells fell roughly linearly with age.

This CDR3 contains 15 residues. Germline CDR1 SGHTA, CDR2 FQGNSA. Trimming at V came to 5 bases and at J to 4 bases, leaving 7 bases not matched to a gene. The receptor comes from a man of 80 years or more in good health. The chain joins TRBV7-2 to TRBJ1-5, with TRBD1 matching over 8 bases. Source material: blood. The CDR3 spells CASSRRTGPNQPQHF. The DNA of the CDR3 is TGTGCCAGCAGCCGGAGGACAGGGCCGAATCAGCCCCAGCATTTT. The full variable domain, its missing parts supplied by reference TRBV7-2 and TRBJ1-5, is GAGVSQSPSNKVTEKGKDVELRCDPISGHTALYWYRQSLGQGLEFLIYFQGNSAPDKSGLPSDRFSAERTGGSVSTLTIQRTQQEDSAVYLCASSRRTGPNQPQHFGDGTRLSIL.